This section outlines one TCR beta chain sequence together with its context. The source of the sample is a study of response to subunit inactivated influenza vaccine. TCRdb recomputed calls from the RT-PCR reads with MiXCR, one row per CDR3 protein. The sample consists of 630,000 or so distinct CDR3 sequences, approximately 14% of them appearing once. Germline V gives CDR1 SGHAT, CDR2 FQNNGV. The CDR3 is 16 residues long. V was pared by 10 bases and J by 5 bases, with 26 bases between. This clonotype was sampled from a man aged 50-59 years who received an inactivated influenza vaccine. Sequencing was performed on PBMCs from blood, taken roughly 12 days after vaccination. This rearrangement joins TRBV11-2 to TRBJ2-5; maybe TRBD2 (6 bases). In nucleotides, the CDR3 is TGTGCCATGGGCCCCGGGCTGCGGGGACTTCTCGAGACCCAGTACTTC. Translated, it gives CAMGPGLRGLLETQYF. The whole variable domain, filled in from reference TRBV11-2 and TRBJ2-5, reads EAGVAQSPRYKIIEKRQSVAFWCNPISGHATLYWYQQILGQGPKLLIQFQNNGVVDDSQLPKDRFSAERLKGVDSTLKIQPAKLEDSAVYLCAMGPGLRGLLETQYFGPGTRLLVL.